A selection of T cell receptor beta chains follows, all from one sample in a study of T cell repertoires in cytomegalovirus infection. TCRdb analysed the reads with MiXCR anew, one entry per CDR3 protein. This table holds 200,000 to 300,000 distinct CDR3 sequences, approximately 6.7% found once. The material sequenced was PBMCs. The receptors were sampled from a human donor in good health (CMV status not recorded). Some clones in this sample may be carry-over from other donors' samples. Each CDR3 is given with its conserved first and last residue.

J | length | V | CDR3
TRBJ1-3 | 12 | TRBV12-3/TRBV12-4 | CANSFRGNTIYF
TRBJ2-7 | 12 | TRBV7-2 | CASSPSRAEQYF
TRBJ2-1 | 15 | TRBV10-3 | CAISESGDSYNEQFF
TRBJ1-6 | 15 | TRBV30 | CAWKEQGRDNSPLHF
TRBJ1-1 | 11 | TRBV6-1 | CASQLSSEAFF
TRBJ1-2 | 13 | TRBV6-5 | CASSYGEDYGYTF
TRBJ2-4 | 13 | TRBV28 | CASSVPGKNIQYF
TRBJ1-2 | 11 | TRBV29-1 | CSADGDYGYTF
TRBJ1-1 | 15 | TRBV6-2/TRBV6-3 | CASSYSSGGNTEAFF
TRBJ1-5 | 15 | TRBV7-9 | CASSLGGGLNQPQHF
TRBJ2-5 | 10 | TRBV2 | CASSEETQYF
TRBJ1-1 | 12 | TRBV7-2 | CASSLGLTEAFF
TRBJ2-3 | 15 | TRBV4-3 | CASSQEGGSTDTQYF
TRBJ1-1 | 12 | TRBV29-1 | CSVQGRETEAFF
TRBJ2-2 | 15 | TRBV7-9 | CASSPGASISGELFF
TRBJ2-7 | 14 | TRBV5-1 | CASSPDPEGYEQYF
TRBJ2-3 | 15 | TRBV29-1 | CSAKTSGGASDTQYF
TRBJ2-1 | 12 | TRBV12-3/TRBV12-4 | CASSLGDRVRFF
TRBJ1-5 | 16 | TRBV7-2 | CASSLGFGGSNQPQHF
TRBJ2-1 | 15 | TRBV3-1 | CASSQVEGLGNEQFF
TRBJ1-2 | 14 | TRBV11-2 | CASSRGTLTYGYTF
TRBJ2-7 | 17 | TRBV7-9 | CASSGRLAGTNSYEQYF
TRBJ2-5 | 16 | TRBV29-1 | CSVEARTGGTGQTQYF
TRBJ1-1 | 14 | TRBV5-5 | CASSFNTVNTEAFF
TRBJ2-7 | 14 | TRBV7-2 | CASSLVGRPYEQYF
TRBJ1-3 | 16 | TRBV6-2/TRBV6-3 | CASRPRTGASGNTIYF
TRBJ2-6 | 14 | TRBV7-3 | CASSPGNGANVLTF
TRBJ1-1 | 13 | TRBV5-1 | CASNQDRGGEAFF
TRBJ2-5 | 15 | TRBV7-7 | CASSRDGLTKMIQYF
TRBJ1-6 | 15 | TRBV5-1 | CASSVEGDSNSPLHF
TRBJ2-7 | 13 | TRBV15 | CATRGTGSYEQYF
TRBJ1-1 | 11 | TRBV7-2 | CASSLNAEAFF
TRBJ2-5 | 15 | TRBV12-3/TRBV12-4 | CASSLDRAGQETQYF
TRBJ1-3 | 14 | TRBV7-2 | CASSYTNSGNTIYF
TRBJ1-3 | 19 | TRBV7-2 | CASSLALRPLAHSGNTIYF
TRBJ1-2 | 14 | TRBV7-2 | CASSYQGEGYGYTF
TRBJ2-5 | 13 | TRBV5-4 | CASSLKGWETQYF
TRBJ1-2 | 13 | TRBV3-1 | CASNQGFNYGYTF
TRBJ1-3 | 12 | TRBV7-9 | CASSISGNTIYF
TRBJ2-7 | 14 | TRBV2 | CASSTGTGFYEQYF
TRBJ1-1 | 14 | TRBV29-1 | CSVGNRALNTEAFF
TRBJ2-1 | 14 | TRBV28 | CASSSWTAGDEQFF
TRBJ1-1 | 13 | TRBV29-1 | CSAREGARTEAFF